This T cell receptor (beta chain) was recorded in a study of blood T cell repertoires in COVID-19. Across the study: Material from acute and convalescent COVID-19 was sourced from the United States, Italy and Spain. In each case, the material was cDNA or gDNA derived from T cells, B-cell-depleted T cells, or PBMCs.

One Seattle source followed patients from active infection through their disease course. As handled by the study authors: Nucleated cell counts were estimated from reference gene primer amplification. Here immunoSEQ multiplex PCR was the method, and the copy in TCRdb shows in-frame clones only, minus some. That table gives V, J and clone size, and the DNA gave D and trimming. The data hold around 300,000 clones, with almost 90% observed a single time. Germline trimming cut 5 bases from V and 7 bases from J; bases unmatched to any gene: 3. The germline V gene encodes CDR1 SNHLY and CDR2 FYNNEI. This CDR3 spans 12 amino acids.

Input material: peripheral blood. The receptor's source is a woman younger than 45 with COVID-19, enrolled during active disease. The J gene is TRBJ1-1, the V gene TRBV2; TRBD1 matches at 8 bases. The DNA of the CDR3 is TGTGCCAGCAGTTATGGACAGGGTGAAGCTTTCTTT. Encoded protein: CASSYGQGEAFF.